This entry lists 11 T cell receptor beta chains sequenced from one sample in a study of breast tumors, draining lymph nodes, adjacent tissues. Axillary draining lymph nodes of breast cancer patients supplied the node samples. TCRdb reprocessed the multiplex PCR reads with MiXCR, giving one entry per CDR3 protein. Found here are 65,000 to 80,000 distinct CDR3 sequences, approximately 19% of them singletons; the top ten hold 2% to 3%. Sequenced material: axillary lymph node tissue. All receptors come from a female donor with breast cancer. Some clones in this sample may be carry-over from other donors' samples.

A note on this clonotype: In this CDR3 the conserved last residue, phenylalanine or tryptophan, is missing, so a read error is likely. The chain is built from TRBV7-2 and TRBJ2-1; unclear D gene. Germline values: CDR1 SGHTA, CDR2 FQGNSA. The CDR3 contains 12 residues. CDR3 residues: CASSPGHNKQFL. In DNA form, the CDR3 reads TGTGCCAGCAGCCCTGGCCACAATAAGCAGTTCTTG.

The genes are TRBV28 and TRBJ2-7; 8 nucleotides line up with TRBD2. From germline, CDR1 is MDHEN and CDR2 SYDVKM. Unmatched junction bases numbered 1, after V lost 2 bases and J lost 1 base. CDR3 size: 14 residues. In DNA, the CDR3 is TGTGCCAGCAGTTTAGTAGCGGGATCCTACGAGCAGTACTTC. This gives the protein CASSLVAGSYEQYF.

In this sample, this clonotype turned up a few times. This chain uses TRBV3-2 with TRBJ2-7; the table's D call, TRBD1, has no DNA check behind it. TRBV3-2 is reported as a pseudogene. This CDR3 is 18 amino acids long. The CDR3 sequence: CASSQDPRDRESFYEQYF. CDR3 nucleotides: TGTGCCAGCAGCCAAGATCCCCGGGACAGGGAATCCTTCTACGAGCAGTACTTC.

This clonotype has a count of ten or more. Here the CDR3 DNA reads TGTGCCAGCAGCGTACTGGGAGATACGCAGTATTTT. It translates to CASSVLGDTQYF. The chain carries TRBV9 and TRBJ2-3; D gene unclear. From germline, CDR1 is SGDLS and CDR2 YYNGEE. Trimming left V 1 base short and J 5 bases short, with 5 bases between. This CDR3 spans 12 amino acids. The full variable domain, in which reference TRBV9 and TRBJ2-3 provide the parts outside the CDR3, is DSGVTQTPKHLITATGQRVTLRCSPRSGDLSVYWYQQSLDQGLQFLIQYYNGEERAKGNILERFSAQQFPDLHSELNLSSLELGDSALYFCASSVLGDTQYFGPGTRLTVL.

The chain carries TRBV28 and TRBJ1-5; 10 bases map to TRBD1. V dropped 3 bases and J dropped 6; count of bases not matched to a gene: 5. This CDR3 comprises 15 residues. Germline V gene sequence: CDR1 MDHEN, CDR2 SYDVKM. As DNA, the CDR3 is TGTGCCAGCAGTTTTGGGGACAGGGGTCTTCAGCCCCAGCATTTT. Amino acids: CASSFGDRGLQPQHF.

Ten or more counts support this clonotype. The CDR3 DNA is TGTGCCAGCAGCCAATCGAGGGGGGGCAATGAGCAGTTCTTC. Encoded protein: CASSQSRGGNEQFF. The chain links TRBV16 to TRBJ2-1; perhaps TRBD2 as D (7 bases). The CDR3 is 14 amino acids. V was cut by 0 bases and J by 6 bases, with 9 bases left in between. In germline, CDR1 is KGHSY, CDR2 FQNENV.

This clonotype was counted at least ten times. The chain links TRBV4-3 to TRBJ2-7, with 8 bases lining up with TRBD2. V lost 0 bases and J lost 7; bases outside the gene matches: 8. The length of the CDR3 is 15 residues. CDR1 and CDR2 from the germline V gene are LGHNA and YSLEER. In nucleotides, the CDR3 is TGCGCCAGCAGCCAAGATCTAGCGGGCCATACTGAGCAGTACTTC. Protein product: CASSQDLAGHTEQYF.

Turning to this clonotype: A much more abundant neighbour one base away suggests this may be a read error. The V and J genes are TRBV20-1 and TRBJ2-6, with D hard to call. Trimming took off 6 bases at V and 0 bases at J, with 9 bases between the two ends. The CDR3 spans 14 residues. The germline V gene has CDR1 DFQATT and CDR2 SNEGSKA (reference sequence). The DNA for the CDR3 is TGCAGTGCGAAACGGCGCTCTGGGGCCAACGTCCTGACTTTC. Encoded protein: CSAKRRSGANVLTF.

The rearrangement links TRBV7-3 to TRBJ1-5, with a weak D call TRBD1 (5 bases). The CDR3 consists of 11 residues. The V gene lost 5 bases and the J gene lost 16 bases, with 15 bases spanning the gap. CDR1 and CDR2 (germline): SGHTA, FQGTGA. The CDR3 sequence is CASSNVLGPHF. CDR3 DNA: TGTGCCAGCAGCAACGTCCTGGGGCCCCATTTT.

At least ten counts were recorded for this clonotype. The gene calls are TRBV12-3 or TRBV12-4 and TRBJ1-2; D not certain. Trimming removed 6 bases at V and 5 bases at J, with 13 bases between. CDR3 length: 13 residues. CDR3 nucleotide sequence: TGTGCCAGCAGGTCGATAGGGAGGTATGGCTACACCTTC. The encoded protein is CASRSIGRYGYTF.

This clonotype has a count of ten or more. The gene calls are TRBV7-2 and TRBJ2-2; the D call may be TRBD1 or TRBD2 (5 bases each). The CDR3 is 13 amino acids. Trimming removed 6 bases from V and 4 bases from J, with 9 bases in between. Germline lookup yields CDR1 SGHTA and CDR2 FQGNSA. DNA for the CDR3: TGTGCCAGCAGGGCAGGGACCACCGGGGAGCTGTTTTTT. Residues: CASRAGTTGELFF.